These 2 T cell receptor beta chains came from one sample sequenced in a study of blood T cell repertoires in COVID-19. Method: immunoSEQ multiplex PCR; TCRdb's copy keeps in-frame clones and lacks some. Altogether about 160,000 clones are present, roughly 80% being singletons, with the ten largest covering approximately 3%. The sequenced sample consisted of peripheral blood. The receptors come from an older man with acute or convalescent COVID-19.

This clone has just a few counts. The chain uses TRBV5-1 and TRBJ2-7, with D possibly being TRBD2 (6 bases). This CDR3 is built from 15 residues. V shed 5 bases and J shed 0 bases, with 15 bases lying between them. In germline, CDR1 is SGHRS, CDR2 YFSETQ. The CDR3 coding sequence is TGCGCCAGCAGAATTGGGACTGTAAGCTCCTACGAGCAGTACTTC. Translating it yields CASRIGTVSSYEQYF.

This clone was seen ten or more times. V is TRBV2 and J is TRBJ2-2; a weak D match, TRBD1 (6 bases). This CDR3 region has 14 residues. Germline V gives CDR1 SNHLY, CDR2 FYNNEI. Deletions cut 6 bases from V and 1 base from J, with 9 bases between. The CDR3 spells CASSWTENTGELFF. CDR3 coding DNA: TGTGCCAGCAGCTGGACAGAGAACACCGGGGAGCTGTTTTTT.